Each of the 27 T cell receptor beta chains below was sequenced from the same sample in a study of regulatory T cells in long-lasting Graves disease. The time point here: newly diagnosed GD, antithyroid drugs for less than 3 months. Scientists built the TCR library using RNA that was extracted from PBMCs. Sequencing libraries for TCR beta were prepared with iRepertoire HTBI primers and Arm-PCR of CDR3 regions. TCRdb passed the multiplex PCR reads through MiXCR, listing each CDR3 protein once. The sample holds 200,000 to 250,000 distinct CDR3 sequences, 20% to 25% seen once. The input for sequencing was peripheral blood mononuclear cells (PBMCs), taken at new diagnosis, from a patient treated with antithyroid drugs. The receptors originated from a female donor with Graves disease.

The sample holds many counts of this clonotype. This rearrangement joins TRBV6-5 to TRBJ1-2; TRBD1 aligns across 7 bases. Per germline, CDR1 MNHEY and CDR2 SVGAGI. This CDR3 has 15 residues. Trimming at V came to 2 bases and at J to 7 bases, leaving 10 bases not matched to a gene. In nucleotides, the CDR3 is TGTGCCAGCAGTTACGATCCAGGGGGACGGATTGGCTACACCTTC. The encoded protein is CASSYDPGGRIGYTF.

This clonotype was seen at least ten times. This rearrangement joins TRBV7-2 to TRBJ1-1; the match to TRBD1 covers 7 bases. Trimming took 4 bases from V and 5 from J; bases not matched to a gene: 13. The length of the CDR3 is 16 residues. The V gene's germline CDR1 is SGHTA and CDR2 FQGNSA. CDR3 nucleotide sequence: TGTGCCAGCAGCTCCGACAGGGCGGTTACTCGGACTGAAGCTTTCTTT. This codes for CASSSDRAVTRTEAFF.

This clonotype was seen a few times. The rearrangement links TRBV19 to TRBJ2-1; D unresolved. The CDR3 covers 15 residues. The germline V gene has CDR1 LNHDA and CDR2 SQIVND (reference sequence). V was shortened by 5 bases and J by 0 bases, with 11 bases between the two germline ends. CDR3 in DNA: TGTGCCAGTAGTGCCGGATCGAGCTCCTACAATGAGCAGTTCTTC. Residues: CASSAGSSSYNEQFF. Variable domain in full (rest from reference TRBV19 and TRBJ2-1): DGGITQSPKYLFRKEGQNVTLSCEQNLNHDAMYWYRQDPGQGLRLIYYSQIVNDFQKGDIAEGYSVSREKKESFPLTVTSAQKNPTAFYLCASSAGSSSYNEQFFGPGTRLTVL.

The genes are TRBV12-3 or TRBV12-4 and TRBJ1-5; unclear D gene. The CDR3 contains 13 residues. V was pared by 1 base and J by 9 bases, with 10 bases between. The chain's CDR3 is CASSLGTLGPQHF. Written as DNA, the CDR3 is TGTGCCAGCAGTTTAGGTACTCTGGGGCCCCAGCATTTT.

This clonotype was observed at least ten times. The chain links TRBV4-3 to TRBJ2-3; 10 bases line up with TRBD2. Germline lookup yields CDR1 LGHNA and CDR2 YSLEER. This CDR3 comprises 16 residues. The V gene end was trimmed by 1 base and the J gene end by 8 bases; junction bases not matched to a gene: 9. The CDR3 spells CASSQATSGATGTQYF. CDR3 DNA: TGCGCCAGCAGCCAAGCCACTAGCGGGGCCACGGGTACGCAGTATTTT.

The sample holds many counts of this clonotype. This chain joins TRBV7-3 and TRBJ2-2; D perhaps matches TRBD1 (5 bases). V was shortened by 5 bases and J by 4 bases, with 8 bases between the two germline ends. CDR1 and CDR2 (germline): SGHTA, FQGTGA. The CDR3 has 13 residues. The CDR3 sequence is CASSLQVTGELFF. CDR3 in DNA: TGTGCCAGCAGCCTACAGGTCACCGGGGAGCTGTTTTTT.

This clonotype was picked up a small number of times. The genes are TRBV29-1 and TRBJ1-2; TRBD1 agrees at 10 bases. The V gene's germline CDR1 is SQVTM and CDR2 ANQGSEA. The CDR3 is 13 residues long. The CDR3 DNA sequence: TGCACCATAAGTGAGGGGACAGGGGTTTTTTTCACCTTC. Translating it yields CTISEGTGVFFTF.

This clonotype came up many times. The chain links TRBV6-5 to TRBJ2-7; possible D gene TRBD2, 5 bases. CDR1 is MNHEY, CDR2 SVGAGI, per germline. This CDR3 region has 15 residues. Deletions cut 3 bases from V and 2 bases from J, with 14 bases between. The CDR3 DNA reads TGTGCCAGCAGTTATGATGAGGGAAACACCTACGAGCAGTACTTC. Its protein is CASSYDEGNTYEQYF.

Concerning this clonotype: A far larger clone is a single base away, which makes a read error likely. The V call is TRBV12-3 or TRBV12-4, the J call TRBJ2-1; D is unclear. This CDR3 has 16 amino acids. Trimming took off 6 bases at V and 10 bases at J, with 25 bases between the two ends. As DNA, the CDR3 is TGTGCCAGCAGCTCCCAACATCCGCCGGAGCCCTACGAGCAGTTCTTC. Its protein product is CASSSQHPPEPYEQFF.

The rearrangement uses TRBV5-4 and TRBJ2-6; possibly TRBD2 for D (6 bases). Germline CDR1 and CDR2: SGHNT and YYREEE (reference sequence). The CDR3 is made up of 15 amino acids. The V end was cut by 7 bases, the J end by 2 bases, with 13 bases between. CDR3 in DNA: TGTGCCAGCTCCGAGCGGGTCCCTGGGGCCAACGTCCTGACTTTC. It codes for CASSERVPGANVLTF.

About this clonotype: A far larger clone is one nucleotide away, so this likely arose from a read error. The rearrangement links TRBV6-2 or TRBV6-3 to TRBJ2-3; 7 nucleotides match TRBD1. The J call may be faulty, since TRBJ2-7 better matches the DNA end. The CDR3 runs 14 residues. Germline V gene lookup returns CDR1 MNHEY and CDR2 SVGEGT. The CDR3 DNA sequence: TGTGCCAGCAGGCCCGGGACAGCAGACCACGAGCAGTACTTC. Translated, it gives CASRPGTADHEQYF.

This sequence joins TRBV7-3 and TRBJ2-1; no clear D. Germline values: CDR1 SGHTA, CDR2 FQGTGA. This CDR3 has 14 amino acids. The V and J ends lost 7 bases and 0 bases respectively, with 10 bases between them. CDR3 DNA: TGTGCCAGCACCCTCTTAAGCTCCTACAATGAGCAGTTCTTC. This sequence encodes CASTLLSSYNEQFF.

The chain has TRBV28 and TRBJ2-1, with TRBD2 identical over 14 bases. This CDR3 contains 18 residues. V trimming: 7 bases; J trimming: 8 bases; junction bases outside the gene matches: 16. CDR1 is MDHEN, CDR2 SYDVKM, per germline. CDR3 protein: CASIQTSGGGTSVDEQFF. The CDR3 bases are TGTGCCAGCATTCAGACTAGCGGGGGGGGCACCTCGGTGGATGAGCAGTTCTTC. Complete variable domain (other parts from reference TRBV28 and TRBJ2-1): DVKVTQSSRYLVKRTGEKVFLECVQDMDHENMFWYRQDPGLGLRLIYFSYDVKMKEKGDIPEGYSVSREKKERFSLILESASTNQTSMYLCASIQTSGGGTSVDEQFFGPGTRLTVL.

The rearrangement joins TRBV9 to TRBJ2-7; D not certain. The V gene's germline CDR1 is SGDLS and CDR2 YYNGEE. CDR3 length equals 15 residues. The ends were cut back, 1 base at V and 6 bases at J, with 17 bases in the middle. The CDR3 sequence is CASSVSPGTFSEQYF. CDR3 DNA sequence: TGTGCCAGCAGCGTATCGCCGGGTACGTTTAGCGAGCAGTACTTC.

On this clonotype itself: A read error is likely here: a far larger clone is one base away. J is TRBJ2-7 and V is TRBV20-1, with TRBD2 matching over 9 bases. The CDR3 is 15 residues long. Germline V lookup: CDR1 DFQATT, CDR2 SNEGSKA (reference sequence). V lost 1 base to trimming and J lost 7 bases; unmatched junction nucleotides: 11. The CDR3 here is CSARGIAGDHNEQYF. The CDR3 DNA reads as TGCAGTGCTAGAGGGATAGCGGGAGACCACAATGAGCAGTACTTC.

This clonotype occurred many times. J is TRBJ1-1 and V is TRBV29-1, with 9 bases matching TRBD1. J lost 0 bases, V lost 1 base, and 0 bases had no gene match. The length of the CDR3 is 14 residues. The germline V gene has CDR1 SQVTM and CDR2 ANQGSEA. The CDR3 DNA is TGCAGCGTTGAAGGACAGGGGGTGAACACTGAAGCTTTCTTT. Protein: CSVEGQGVNTEAFF.

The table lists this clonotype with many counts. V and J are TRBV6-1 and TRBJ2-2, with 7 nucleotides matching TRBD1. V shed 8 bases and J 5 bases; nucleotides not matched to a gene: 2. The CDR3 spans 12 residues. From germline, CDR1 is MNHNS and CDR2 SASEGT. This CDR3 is CASQGETGELFF. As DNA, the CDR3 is TGTGCCAGCCAGGGGGAGACCGGGGAGCTGTTTTTT.

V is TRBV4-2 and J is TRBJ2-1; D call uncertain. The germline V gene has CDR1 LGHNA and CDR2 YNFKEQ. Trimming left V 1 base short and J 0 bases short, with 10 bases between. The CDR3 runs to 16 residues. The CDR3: CASSQGLFPSYNEQFF. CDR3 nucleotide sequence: TGTGCCAGCAGCCAAGGGCTTTTCCCCTCCTACAATGAGCAGTTCTTC.

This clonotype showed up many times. The CDR3 reads CASSQEASVASYEQYF. The CDR3 nucleotides read TGTGCCAGCAGCCAAGAGGCTAGCGTCGCCTCCTACGAGCAGTACTTC. This chain links TRBV4-2 with TRBJ2-7; D possibly corresponds to TRBD2 (6 bases). The CDR3 loop spans 16 amino acids. CDR1 and CDR2 from the germline V gene are LGHNA and YNFKEQ. V lost 0 bases and J lost 0, with 12 bases in between.

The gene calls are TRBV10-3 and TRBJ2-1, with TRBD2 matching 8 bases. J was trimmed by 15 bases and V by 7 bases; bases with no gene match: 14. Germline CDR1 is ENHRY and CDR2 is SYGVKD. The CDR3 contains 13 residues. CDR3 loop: CAITEGSGADRFF. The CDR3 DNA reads TGTGCCATCACCGAGGGTAGCGGGGCGGATCGGTTCTTC.

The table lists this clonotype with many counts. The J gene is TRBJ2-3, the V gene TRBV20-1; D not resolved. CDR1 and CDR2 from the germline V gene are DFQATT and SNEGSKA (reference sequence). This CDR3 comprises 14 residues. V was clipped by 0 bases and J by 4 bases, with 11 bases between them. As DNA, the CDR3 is TGCAGTGCTAGAGATCTCCAGTCCTCAGATACGCAGTATTTT. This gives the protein CSARDLQSSDTQYF.

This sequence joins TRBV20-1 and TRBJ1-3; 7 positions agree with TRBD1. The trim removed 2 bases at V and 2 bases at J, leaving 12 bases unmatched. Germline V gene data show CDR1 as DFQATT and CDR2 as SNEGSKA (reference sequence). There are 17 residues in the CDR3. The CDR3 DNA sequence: TGCAGTGCTAGACCCCAAACAGGGGTACTGGCTGGAAACACCATATATTTT. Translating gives CSARPQTGVLAGNTIYF.

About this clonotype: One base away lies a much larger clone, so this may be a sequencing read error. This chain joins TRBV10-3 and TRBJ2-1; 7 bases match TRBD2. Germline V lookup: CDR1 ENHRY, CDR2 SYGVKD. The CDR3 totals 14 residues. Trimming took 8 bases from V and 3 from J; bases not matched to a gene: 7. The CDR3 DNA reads TGTGCCATCCGAGCTAGCGGTAACTACAATGAGCAGTTCTTC. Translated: CAIRASGNYNEQFF.

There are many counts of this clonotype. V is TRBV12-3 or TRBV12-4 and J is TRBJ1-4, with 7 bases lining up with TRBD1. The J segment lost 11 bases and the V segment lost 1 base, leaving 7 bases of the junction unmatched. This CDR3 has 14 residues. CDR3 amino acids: CASSLGDSLGKLFF. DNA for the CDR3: TGTGCCAGCAGTTTAGGGGACAGTCTCGGGAAACTGTTTTTT.

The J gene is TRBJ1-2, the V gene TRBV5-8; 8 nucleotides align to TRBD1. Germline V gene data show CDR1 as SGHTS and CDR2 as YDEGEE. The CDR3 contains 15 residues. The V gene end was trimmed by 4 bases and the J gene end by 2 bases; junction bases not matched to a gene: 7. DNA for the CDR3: TGTGCCAGCAGCAACAGACAGGGGAAAAACTATGGCTACACCTTC. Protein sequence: CASSNRQGKNYGYTF.

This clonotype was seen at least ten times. Here the CDR3 reads CASSLWGVNIQYF. CDR3 nucleotides: TGTGCCAGCAGCTTGTGGGGCGTAAACATTCAGTACTTC. The rearrangement uses TRBV7-8 and TRBJ2-4, with a weak D call TRBD1 (5 bases). This CDR3 spans 13 amino acids. Trimming left V 3 bases short and J 6 bases short, with 9 bases between. Germline CDR1 is SGHVS and CDR2 is FQNEAQ.

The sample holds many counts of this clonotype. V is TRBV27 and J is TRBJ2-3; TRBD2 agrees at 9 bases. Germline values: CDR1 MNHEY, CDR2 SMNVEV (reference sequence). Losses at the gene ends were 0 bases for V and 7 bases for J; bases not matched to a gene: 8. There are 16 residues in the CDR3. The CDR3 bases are TGTGCCAGCAGTTTATCACTAGCGGGCCGGGCGTATACGCAGTATTTT. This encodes CASSLSLAGRAYTQYF.